The 26 T cell receptor beta chains reported below all come from one sample, sequenced in a study of T-cell reconstitution after alpha-beta-depleted transplantation in children. Library preparation (for TCRbeta) was performed with unique molecular identifiers. TCRdb used MiXCR to reprocess the PCR reads, holding one entry per CDR3 protein. The sample has around 96,000 distinct CDR3 sequences; 12% are singletons. Specimen: PBMCs from the stem cell graft donor, collected from the stem cell graft. All receptors come from a human donor who donated a stem cell graft to a child with inherited bone marrow failure.

This clonotype was seen repeatedly, ten times or more. The CDR3: CASSTVDPEAQYF. CDR3 coding DNA: TGTGCCAGCAGTACCGTGGATCCTGAGGCCCAGTACTTC. J is TRBJ2-5 and V is TRBV28; no clear D. Between the trimmed V and J ends, which lost 5 bases and 9 bases, there was a span of 16 bases. Germline values: CDR1 MDHEN, CDR2 SYDVKM. The CDR3 covers 13 residues.

This clonotype was seen ten or more times. The chain links TRBV29-1 to TRBJ2-5; 8 bases agree with TRBD1. With 2 bases clipped from V and 3 bases from J, the junction kept 8 bases outside the gene matches. The CDR3 has 15 amino acids. CDR1 SQVTM and CDR2 ANQGSEA come from the germline V gene. CDR3 nucleotide sequence: TGCAGCGTTGAATGGGGACAGGCGGTTAAAGAGACCCAGTACTTC. Protein product: CSVEWGQAVKETQYF.

The chain recombines TRBV24-1 with TRBJ1-5; D is unresolved. Germline lookup yields CDR1 KGHDR and CDR2 SFDVKD. The CDR3 consists of 13 residues. V was pared by 2 bases and J by 4 bases, with 5 bases between. CDR3 loop: CATSDWGNQPQHF. CDR3 nucleotides: TGTGCCACCAGTGATTGGGGAAATCAGCCCCAGCATTTT.

This sequence joins TRBV6-1 and TRBJ2-7; 9 nucleotides agree with TRBD2. CDR1 and CDR2 from the germline V gene are MNHNS and SASEGT. V was pared by 3 bases and J by 1 base, with 4 bases of the junction left unmatched. The CDR3 contains 15 residues. CDR3: CASSERGGRSYEQYF. The CDR3 DNA sequence: TGTGCCAGCAGTGAGCGGGGGGGCCGGTCCTACGAGCAGTACTTC.

The V call is TRBV14, the J call TRBJ2-3; a possible D gene is TRBD2 (5 bases). Germline V gene lookup returns CDR1 SGHDN and CDR2 FVKESK. The V end was cut by 4 bases, the J end by 3 bases, with 14 bases between. The CDR3 is made up of 15 amino acids. CDR3 loop: CASSLLARGTDTQYF. The CDR3 nucleotides are TGTGCCAGCAGCCTCTTAGCCCGAGGGACAGATACGCAGTATTTT.

This clonotype appeared many times. This chain joins TRBV6-4 and TRBJ1-2, with 9 bases identical to TRBD1. The J segment lost 7 bases and the V segment lost 10 bases, leaving 19 bases of the junction unmatched. The V gene's germline CDR1 is MRHNA and CDR2 SNTAGT. The CDR3 has 16 residues. Here the CDR3 reads CATVTQTRDRECGYTF. The DNA for the CDR3 is TGTGCCACCGTAACCCAGACCCGGGACAGGGAGTGTGGCTACACCTTC.

This clonotype was seen many times. CDR3 loop: CSVATSGTGLGGYTF. CDR3 DNA sequence: TGCAGCGTAGCAACCTCCGGGACAGGTCTCGGCGGCTACACCTTC. J is TRBJ1-2 and V is TRBV29-1; 8 bases fit TRBD1. With V trimmed by 6 bases and J by 8 bases, 17 bases remained unmatched. CDR3 length equals 15 residues. Germline V gene lookup returns CDR1 SQVTM and CDR2 ANQGSEA.

This clonotype was counted many times. The chain links TRBV12-3 or TRBV12-4 to TRBJ1-3; D gene uncertain. CDR3 length: 13 residues. V lost 5 bases to trimming and J lost 2 bases, with 7 bases between them. CDR3 residues: CASSHGTGNTIYF. The CDR3 DNA reads as TGTGCCAGCAGTCATGGGACTGGAAACACCATATATTTT.

CDR3 in amino acids: CASSPVRDTEAFF. The CDR3 bases are TGTGCCAGCTCACCAGTGAGGGACACTGAAGCTTTCTTT. The chain couples TRBV18 to TRBJ1-1; no clear D. The CDR3 sequence is 13 residues long. The germline V gene encodes CDR1 KGHSH and CDR2 LQKENI. Trimming pared 2 bases from V and 3 bases from J, leaving 7 bases between. The variable domain in full, with the rest retrieved from reference TRBV18 and TRBJ1-1, is NAGVMQNPRHLVRRRGQEARLRCSPMKGHSHVYWYRQLPEEGLKFMVYLQKENIIDESGMPKERFSAEFPKEGPSILRIQQVVRGDSAAYFCASSPVRDTEAFFGQGTRLTVV.

This clonotype was recorded at least ten times. The genes are TRBV5-1 and TRBJ1-5; 9 nucleotides line up with TRBD1. This CDR3 spans 14 amino acids. Germline V gene sequence: CDR1 SGHRS, CDR2 YFSETQ. With 4 bases clipped from V and 7 bases from J, the junction kept 6 bases outside the gene matches. CDR3 protein: CASSATGGEQPQHF. The CDR3 coding sequence is TGCGCCAGCAGCGCGACAGGGGGAGAGCAGCCCCAGCATTTT.

This clonotype has at least ten counts. This CDR3 reads CSVVASGILEQFF. DNA of the CDR3: TGCAGCGTTGTCGCTAGCGGGATCTTAGAGCAGTTCTTC. The gene calls are TRBV29-1 and TRBJ2-1; TRBD2 aligns across 9 bases. Germline V gene sequence: CDR1 SQVTM, CDR2 ANQGSEA. V was pared by 4 bases and J by 10 bases, with 8 bases of the junction left unmatched. There are 13 residues in the CDR3.

This clonotype was recorded many times. This chain joins TRBV24-1 and TRBJ1-1; D gene uncertain. Germline V CDR1 and CDR2: KGHDR, SFDVKD. The CDR3 contains 16 residues. V dropped 6 bases and J dropped 4 bases, with 20 bases sitting between them. DNA of the CDR3: TGTGCCACCAGTCCCGGCAGGCCCTCCACTGGCACTGAAGCTTTCTTT. It codes for CATSPGRPSTGTEAFF.

This clonotype has ten or more counts. CDR3 DNA: TGTGCCAGCAACGACAGGGGGGAGGGCGAGCAGTACTTC. It is translated as CASNDRGEGEQYF. This sequence joins TRBV3-1 and TRBJ2-7, with 9 positions matching TRBD1. Losses at the gene ends were 7 bases for V and 6 bases for J; bases not matched to a gene: 7. The CDR3 contains 13 residues. The germline CDR1 and CDR2 sequences are LGHDT and YNNKEL (reference sequence).

This clonotype was counted many times. The chain is built from TRBV14 and TRBJ1-4; D gene unclear. CDR1 is SGHDN and CDR2 is FVKESK in the germline V gene. This CDR3 has 17 residues. Between the trimmed V and J ends, which lost 6 bases and 2 bases, there was a span of 19 bases. The CDR3 DNA reads as TGTGCCAGCAGTCGAGGCCTCGGGTTGAAGACTAATGAAAAACTGTTTTTT. This translates into CASSRGLGLKTNEKLFF. The whole variable domain, remainder taken from reference TRBV14 and TRBJ1-4, is EAGVTQFPSHSVIEKGQTVTLRCDPISGHDNLYWYRRVMGKEIKFLLHFVKESKQDESGMPNNRFLAERTGGTYSTLKVQPAELEDSGVYFCASSRGLGLKTNEKLFFGSGTQLSVL.

This clonotype was detected many times. The chain uses TRBV5-1 and TRBJ2-7, with TRBD2 as a possible D gene (6 bases). Germline-derived CDR1 and CDR2 are SGHRS and YFSETQ. Deletions cut 4 bases from V and 4 bases from J, with 18 bases between. The CDR3 is made up of 15 amino acids. The CDR3 nucleotides read TGCGCCAGCAGCCCCGGGACTTCCACCCCATACGAGCAGTACTTC. Amino acids: CASSPGTSTPYEQYF.

There are many counts of this clonotype. This chain joins TRBV29-1 and TRBJ2-7; D remains ambiguous. This CDR3 spans 12 amino acids. Germline-derived CDR1 and CDR2 are SQVTM and ANQGSEA. V was trimmed by 0 bases and J by 6 bases, leaving 9 bases between them. CDR3 DNA: TGCAGCGTTGAAGACAACCGGGCCGAGCAGTACTTC. The encoded protein is CSVEDNRAEQYF.

This sequence joins TRBV20-1 and TRBJ2-7, with TRBD2 matching over 9 bases. The trim removed 0 bases at V and 1 base at J, leaving 13 bases unmatched. Germline V gene lookup returns CDR1 DFQATT and CDR2 SNEGSKA (reference sequence). This CDR3 has 18 amino acids. Here the CDR3 DNA reads TGCAGTGCTAGAGATCGAGTGCTAGCGGGGAGAACGTCCTACGAGCAGTACTTC. As protein: CSARDRVLAGRTSYEQYF.

In its sample, this clonotype was seen many times. The rearrangement links TRBV7-9 to TRBJ2-7; tentatively, D is TRBD1 (6 bases). The germline V gene has CDR1 SEHNR and CDR2 FQNEAQ (reference sequence). The CDR3 runs to 13 residues. Trimming removed 6 bases from V and 3 bases from J, with 12 bases in between. CDR3 residues: CASRHTGSYEQYF. CDR3 DNA sequence: TGTGCCAGCAGACATACAGGGAGCTACGAGCAGTACTTC.

This clonotype was seen at least ten times. V and J are TRBV5-5 and TRBJ2-2, with TRBD2 matching over 13 bases. The CDR3 length is 17 residues. In germline, CDR1 is SGHKS, CDR2 YYEKEE (reference sequence). Trimming took 0 bases from V and 3 from J; bases not matched to a gene: 2. The CDR3 DNA reads TGTGCCAGCAGCTTGGGCGGACTAGCGGGAGACACCGGGGAGCTGTTTTTT. Encoded protein: CASSLGGLAGDTGELFF.

Ten or more counts support this clonotype. V and J are TRBV29-1 and TRBJ2-3; unclear D gene. Trimming shortened V by 0 bases and J by 2 bases, and 6 bases separated the two germline ends. Germline V CDR1 and CDR2: SQVTM, ANQGSEA. This CDR3 comprises 13 residues. In DNA, the CDR3 is TGCAGCGTTGAAGAAGCTTCCACAGATACGCAGTATTTT. This translates into CSVEEASTDTQYF.

This clonotype has a count of ten or more. This chain joins TRBV11-2 and TRBJ1-3; tentative D call: TRBD1 (5 bases). The CDR3 is 15 amino acids. CDR1 is SGHAT and CDR2 is FQNNGV in the germline V gene. V was clipped by 5 bases and J by 2 bases, with 13 bases between them. The CDR3 is CASSQRDAAGNTIYF. Here the CDR3 DNA reads TGTGCCAGCAGCCAGAGGGACGCCGCTGGAAACACCATATATTTT.

Many counts were recorded for this clonotype. The chain combines TRBV4-2 with TRBJ2-3; D gene ambiguous. Germline V gene data show CDR1 as LGHNA and CDR2 as YNFKEQ. CDR3 length: 15 residues. Trimming left V 1 base short and J 4 bases short, with 12 bases between. The CDR3 bases are TGTGCCAGCAGCCAAGTGACTGGTGGGGCAGATACGCAGTATTTT. This encodes CASSQVTGGADTQYF.

The rearrangement links TRBV4-1 to TRBJ2-1, with 9 bases that match TRBD2. The CDR3 extends over 17 amino acids. V lost 2 bases to trimming and J lost 3 bases; unmatched junction nucleotides: 8. Germline CDR1 is MGHRA and CDR2 is YSYEKL. Here the CDR3 DNA reads TGCGCCAGCAGCCAACCAAGAGCGGGAGGACTCTACAATGAGCAGTTCTTC. This sequence encodes CASSQPRAGGLYNEQFF.

Many counts were recorded for this clonotype. The chain employs TRBV27 and TRBJ1-6, with TRBD1 identical over 7 bases. The trim removed 7 bases at V and 6 bases at J, leaving 3 bases unmatched. The CDR3 has 13 amino acids. CDR1 and CDR2 from the germline V gene are MNHEY and SMNVEV (reference sequence). CDR3 sequence (DNA): TGTGCCAGCAAGAACAGGGGTAATTCACCCCTCCACTTT. This sequence encodes CASKNRGNSPLHF.

This clonotype was counted ten times or more. This chain joins TRBV4-3 and TRBJ1-1; D perhaps matches TRBD1 (5 bases). This CDR3 has 15 amino acids. Trimming left V 1 base short and J 3 bases short, with 12 bases between. The V gene's germline CDR1 is LGHNA and CDR2 YSLEER. The CDR3 sequence is CASSQVPTGDTEAFF. The CDR3 nucleotides are TGCGCCAGCAGCCAAGTCCCGACGGGGGACACTGAAGCTTTCTTT.

This clonotype was counted only a few times. The rearrangement links TRBV19 to TRBJ2-5, with 7 bases lining up with TRBD1. Germline CDR1 and CDR2: LNHDA and SQIVND (reference sequence). V lost 2 bases to trimming and J lost 4 bases; unmatched junction nucleotides: 7. The CDR3 loop spans 15 amino acids. In DNA, the CDR3 is TGTGCCAGTAGTATAACAAGGGGGCGATTAGAGACCCAGTACTTC. It is translated as CASSITRGRLETQYF.